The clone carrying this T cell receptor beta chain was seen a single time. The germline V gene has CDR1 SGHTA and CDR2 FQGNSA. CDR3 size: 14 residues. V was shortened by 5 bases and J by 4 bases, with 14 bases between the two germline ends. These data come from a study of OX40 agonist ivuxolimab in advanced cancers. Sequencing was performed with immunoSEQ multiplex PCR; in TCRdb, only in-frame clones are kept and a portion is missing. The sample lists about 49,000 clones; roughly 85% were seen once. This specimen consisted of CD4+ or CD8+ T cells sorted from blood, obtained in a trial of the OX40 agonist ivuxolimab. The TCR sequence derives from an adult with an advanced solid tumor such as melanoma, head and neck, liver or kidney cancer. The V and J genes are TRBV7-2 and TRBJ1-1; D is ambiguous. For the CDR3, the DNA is TGTGCCAGCAGCACAAATCTCCTCGGCACTGAAGCTTTCTTT. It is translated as CASSTNLLGTEAFF.